This T cell receptor (beta chain) is from a study of blood T cells in healthy people across ages. Overall study context: Template-switching capture recovered about one barcoded beta molecule per two T cells.

CDR3 length: 15 amino acids. With 4 bases clipped from V and 2 bases from J, the junction kept 7 bases outside the gene matches. Germline loops: CDR1 SGDLS, CDR2 YYNGEE. This clonotype was picked up a small number of times. Primed by a sample-barcoded 5' primer and a J-beta primer mix, a second PCR proceeded for roughly 6 to 12 cycles. Each CDR3 protein is one row after TCRdb ran MiXCR on the 5' RACE reads. The table records approximately 850,000 distinct CDR3 sequences, under 45% of them present only once. Sequencing was done on a sample of blood. The sequence was collected from a man in his 60s in good health. This sequence joins TRBV9 and TRBJ2-7; 9 nucleotides agree with TRBD2. CDR3 sequence reads: CASSPRVAGAYEQYF. Written as DNA, the CDR3 is TGTGCCAGCAGCCCTCGGGTAGCGGGGGCCTACGAGCAGTACTTC.